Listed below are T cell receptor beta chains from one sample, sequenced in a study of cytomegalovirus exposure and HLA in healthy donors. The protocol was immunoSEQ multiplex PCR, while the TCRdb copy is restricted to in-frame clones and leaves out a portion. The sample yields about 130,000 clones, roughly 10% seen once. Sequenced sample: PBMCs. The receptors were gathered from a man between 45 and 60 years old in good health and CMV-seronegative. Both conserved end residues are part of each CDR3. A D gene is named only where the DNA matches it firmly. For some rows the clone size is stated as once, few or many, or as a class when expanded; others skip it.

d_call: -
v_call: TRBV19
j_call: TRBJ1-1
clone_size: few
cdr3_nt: TGTGCCAGTAGTATCCCAGGTAACACTGAAGCTTTCTTT
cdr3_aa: CASSIPGNTEAFF

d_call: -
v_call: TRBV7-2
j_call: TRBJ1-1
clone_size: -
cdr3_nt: TGTGCCAGCAGCTTTGCAGGGATCGCTGAAGCTTTCTTT
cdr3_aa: CASSFAGIAEAFF

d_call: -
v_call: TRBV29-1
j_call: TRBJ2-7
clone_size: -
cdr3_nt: TGCAGCGTCGATATGGTAGGATCGGGACATACTTACGAGCAGTACTTC
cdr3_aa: CSVDMVGSGHTYEQYF

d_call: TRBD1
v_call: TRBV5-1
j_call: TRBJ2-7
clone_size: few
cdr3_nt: TGCGCCAGCAGCTTGGTTTTAGGGACAGGTACCTACGAGCAGTACTTC
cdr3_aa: CASSLVLGTGTYEQYF

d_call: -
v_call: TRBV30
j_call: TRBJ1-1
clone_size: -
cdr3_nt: TGTGCCTGGATATGGCTAGGGGGTTTAGGGACTGAAGCTTTCTTT
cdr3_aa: CAWIWLGGLGTEAFF

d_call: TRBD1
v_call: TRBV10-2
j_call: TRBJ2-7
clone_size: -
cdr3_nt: TGCGCCAGCAGGGCCGACAGGGGCTCCAACTACGAGCAGTACTTC
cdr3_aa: CASRADRGSNYEQYF

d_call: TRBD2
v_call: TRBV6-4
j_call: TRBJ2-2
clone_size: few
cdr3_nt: TGTGCCAGCAGCGGATCTCCTAGCGGCTCCGGGGAGCTGTTTTTT
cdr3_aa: CASSGSPSGSGELFF

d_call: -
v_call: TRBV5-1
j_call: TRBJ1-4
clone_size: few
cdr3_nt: TGCGCCAGCGGGCGGGAGGGGCCAGGAGAAAAACTGTTTTTT
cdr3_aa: CASGREGPGEKLFF

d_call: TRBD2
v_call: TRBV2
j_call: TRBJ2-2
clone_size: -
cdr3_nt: TGTGCCAGCAGTCCTAGCGGGAGGGCCCCCACCGGGGAGCTGTTTTTT
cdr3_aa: CASSPSGRAPTGELFF

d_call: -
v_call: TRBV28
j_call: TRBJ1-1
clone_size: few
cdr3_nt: TGTGCCAGCAGTTTACCTGGGGCGAACACTGAAGCTTTCTTT
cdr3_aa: CASSLPGANTEAFF

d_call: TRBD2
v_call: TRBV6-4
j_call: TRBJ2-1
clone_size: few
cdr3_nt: TGTGCCAGCAGTGACGAGGCGGGACTAGGTTACAATGAGCAGTTCTTC
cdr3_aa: CASSDEAGLGYNEQFF

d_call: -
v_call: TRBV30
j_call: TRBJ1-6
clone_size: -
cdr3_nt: TGTGCCTGGAGTGTGACAGGCTCCTATAATTCACCCCTCCACTTT
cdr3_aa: CAWSVTGSYNSPLHF

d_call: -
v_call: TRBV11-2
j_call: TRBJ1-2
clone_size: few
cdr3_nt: TGTGCCAGCAGCTCCCACTGGACAGCCAGCTATGGCTACACCTTC
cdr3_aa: CASSSHWTASYGYTF

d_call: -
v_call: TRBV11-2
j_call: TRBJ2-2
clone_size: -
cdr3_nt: TGTGCCAGCAGCTTCCCGGTTGCGGCTTTAACCGGGGAGCTGTTTTTT
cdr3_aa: CASSFPVAALTGELFF

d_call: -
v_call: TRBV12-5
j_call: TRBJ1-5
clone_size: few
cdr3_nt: TGTGCTAGTGGCAAGAACAGGGATCAGCCCCAGCATTTT
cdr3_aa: CASGKNRDQPQHF

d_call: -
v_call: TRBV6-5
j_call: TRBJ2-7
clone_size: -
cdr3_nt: TGTGCCAGCAGCCCCGGGAGTCCCTTCTACGAGCAGTACTTC
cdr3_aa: CASSPGSPFYEQYF

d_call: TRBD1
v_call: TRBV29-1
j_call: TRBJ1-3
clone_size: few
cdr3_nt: TGCAGCGTCCGTCCCGGGACAGGGAGGTCTGGAAACACCATATATTTT
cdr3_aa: CSVRPGTGRSGNTIYF

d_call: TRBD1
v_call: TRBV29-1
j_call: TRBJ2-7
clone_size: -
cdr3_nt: TGCAGCGTTTGGGGACAGGGAGTCGACGAGCAGTACTTC
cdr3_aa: CSVWGQGVDEQYF

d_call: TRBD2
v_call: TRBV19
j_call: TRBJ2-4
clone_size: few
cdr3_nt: TGTGCCAGTAGTATTGGGTTGGGACAGCTAGGGACTAGCTCGAAGAAAAACATTCAGTACTTC
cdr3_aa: CASSIGLGQLGTSSKKNIQYF

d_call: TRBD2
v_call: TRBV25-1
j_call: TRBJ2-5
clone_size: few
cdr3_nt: TGTGCCAGCAGTGAATCACTAGCGGGGGCCGAGGAGACCCAGTACTTC
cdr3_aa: CASSESLAGAEETQYF

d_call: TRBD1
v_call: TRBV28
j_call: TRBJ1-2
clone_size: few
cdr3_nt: TGTGCCACCGAAGGAGACAGGGGGCCAGGCTACACCTTC
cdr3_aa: CATEGDRGPGYTF

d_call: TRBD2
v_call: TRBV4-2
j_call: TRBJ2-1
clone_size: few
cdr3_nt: TGTGCCAGCAGCCAAGATTTAATAGCGGGAGGGCATGAGCAGTTCTTC
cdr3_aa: CASSQDLIAGGHEQFF

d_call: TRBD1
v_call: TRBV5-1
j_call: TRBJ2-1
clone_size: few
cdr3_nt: TGCGCCAGCAGCTCCGGGACAGACAATGAGCAGTTCTTC
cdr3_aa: CASSSGTDNEQFF

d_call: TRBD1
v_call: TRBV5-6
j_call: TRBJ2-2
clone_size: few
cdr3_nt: TGTGCCAGCAGCTTGGGCGGACAGGGTGGTAGCACCGGGGAGCTGTTTTTT
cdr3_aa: CASSLGGQGGSTGELFF

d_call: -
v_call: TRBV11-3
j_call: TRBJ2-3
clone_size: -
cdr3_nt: TGTGCCAGCAGCTCGCCCGGAGATACGCAGTATTTT
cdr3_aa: CASSSPGDTQYF

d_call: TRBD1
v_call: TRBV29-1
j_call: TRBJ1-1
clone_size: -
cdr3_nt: TGCAGCGTGGACAGGAGAGTCACTGAAGCTTTCTTT
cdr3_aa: CSVDRRVTEAFF

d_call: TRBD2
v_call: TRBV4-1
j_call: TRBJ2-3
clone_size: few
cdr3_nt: TGCGCCAGCAGCAAAGGGCTTTCCGGGACTAGCGGCACAGATACGCAGTATTTT
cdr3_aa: CASSKGLSGTSGTDTQYF

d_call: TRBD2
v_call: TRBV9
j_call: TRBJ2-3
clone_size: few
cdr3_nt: TGTGCCAGCAGCGTCCTAGCGGGGTACACAGATACGCAGTATTTT
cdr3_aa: CASSVLAGYTDTQYF

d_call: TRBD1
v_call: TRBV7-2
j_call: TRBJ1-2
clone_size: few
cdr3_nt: TGTGCCAGCAGCCCGGAACAGGGGGTACTGGGTGGCTACACCTTC
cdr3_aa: CASSPEQGVLGGYTF

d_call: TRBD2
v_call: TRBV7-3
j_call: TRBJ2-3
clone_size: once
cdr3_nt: TGTGCCAGCAGCTCCCCGGGACTAGCGCCTGGGGGCACAGATACGCAGTATTTT
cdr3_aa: CASSSPGLAPGGTDTQYF

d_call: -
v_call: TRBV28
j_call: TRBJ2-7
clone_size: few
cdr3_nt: TGTGCCAGCAGCCAAGGGGCATCCTACGAGCAGTACTTC
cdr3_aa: CASSQGASYEQYF

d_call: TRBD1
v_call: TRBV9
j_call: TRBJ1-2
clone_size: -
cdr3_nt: TGTGCCAGCAGCCCTCAGGGGGACTATGGCTACACCTTC
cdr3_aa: CASSPQGDYGYTF

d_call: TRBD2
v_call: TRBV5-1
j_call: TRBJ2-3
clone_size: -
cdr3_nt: TGCGCCAGCAGCTTCACGAGCGGGGGCGGGGATACGCAGTATTTT
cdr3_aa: CASSFTSGGGDTQYF

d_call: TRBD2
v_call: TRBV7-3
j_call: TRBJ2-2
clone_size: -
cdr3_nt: TGTGCCAGCAGCCCAGCGGGAGGGCCCTCGGGGGGGGAGCTGTTTTTT
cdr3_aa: CASSPAGGPSGGELFF

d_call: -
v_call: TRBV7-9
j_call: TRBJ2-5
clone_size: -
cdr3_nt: TGTGCCAGCAGCTTAAGGTCTCGGGGACTTAAAATACAAGGGGAGACCCAGTACTTC
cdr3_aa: CASSLRSRGLKIQGETQYF

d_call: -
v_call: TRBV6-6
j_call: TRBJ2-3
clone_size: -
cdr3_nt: TGTGCCAGCAGTTACTCAGGGGCCCGCACAGATACGCAGTATTTT
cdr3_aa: CASSYSGARTDTQYF

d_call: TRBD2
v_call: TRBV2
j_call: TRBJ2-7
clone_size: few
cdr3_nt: TGTGCCAGCAGTGATCGGCTAGCGGGCCTTTACGAGCAGTACTTC
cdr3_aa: CASSDRLAGLYEQYF

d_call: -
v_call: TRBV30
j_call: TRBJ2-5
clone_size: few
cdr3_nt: TGTGCCTGGAGCTCGCAAGTTCTCTATGGGACCCAGTACTTC
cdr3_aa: CAWSSQVLYGTQYF

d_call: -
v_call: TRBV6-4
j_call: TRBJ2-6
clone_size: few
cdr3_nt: TGTGCCAGCAGTGTATTTGGAGCAGGGGGGGCCAACGTCCTGACTTTC
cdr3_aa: CASSVFGAGGANVLTF

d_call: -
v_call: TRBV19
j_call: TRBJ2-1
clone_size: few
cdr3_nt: TGTGCCAGTAGTCATCCCCTAGAGGCGAATGAGCAGTTCTTC
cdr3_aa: CASSHPLEANEQFF

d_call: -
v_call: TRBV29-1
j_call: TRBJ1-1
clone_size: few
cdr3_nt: TGCAGCTTCGACAGGAGTCAGGACACTGAAGCTTTCTTT
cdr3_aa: CSFDRSQDTEAFF

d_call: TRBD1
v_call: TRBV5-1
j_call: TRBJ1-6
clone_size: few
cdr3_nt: TGCGCCAGCAGCTTGGAGACAGGGGTTAATTCACCCCTCCACTTT
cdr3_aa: CASSLETGVNSPLHF

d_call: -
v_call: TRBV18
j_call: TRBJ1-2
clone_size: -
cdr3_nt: TGTGCCAGCTCACCACCGGGAACAGGGAACTATGGCTACACCTTC
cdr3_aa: CASSPPGTGNYGYTF

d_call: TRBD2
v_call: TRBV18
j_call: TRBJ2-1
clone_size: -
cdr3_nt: TGTGCCAGCTCACCTCTAGCGGGGGTGAATGAGCAGTTCTTC
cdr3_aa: CASSPLAGVNEQFF

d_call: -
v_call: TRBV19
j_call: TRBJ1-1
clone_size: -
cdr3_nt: TGTGCCAGTATCTCGGTTCGGGAGGCTTTCTTT
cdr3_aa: CASISVREAFF